This passage covers 16 T cell receptor beta chains from one sample sequenced in a study of cytomegalovirus exposure and HLA in healthy donors. Primers: 60 Vbeta forward and 13 Jbeta reverse. Assay used: immunoSEQ multiplex PCR; TCRdb lists only in-frame clones, some missing. The data contain about 230,000 clones, around four fifths of them singletons. Material: PBMCs. These TCRs come from a boy between 10 and 17 years old in good health and CMV-seronegative.

J is TRBJ2-7 and V is TRBV5-4; 8 bases map to TRBD2. CDR1 is SGHNT and CDR2 is YYREEE in the germline V gene (reference sequence). This CDR3 comprises 15 residues. Unmatched junction bases numbered 4, after V lost 0 bases and J lost 2 bases. CDR3 region: CASSLAGGVTYEQYF. In DNA, the CDR3 is TGTGCCAGCAGCTTGGCCGGGGGGGTAACCTACGAGCAGTACTTC.

The chain couples TRBV6-1 to TRBJ1-1; no clear D gene. The length of the CDR3 is 13 residues. Trimming cost V 5 bases and J 6 bases, with 13 bases left between them. Germline V lookup: CDR1 MNHNS, CDR2 SASEGT. The CDR3 region is CASSPGLVSEAFF. The CDR3 bases are TGTGCCAGCAGTCCCGGTCTTGTCTCTGAAGCTTTCTTT.

The chain is built from TRBV6-5 and TRBJ1-2; D not certain. The V end lost 2 bases, the J end lost 4 bases, and 14 bases lay between the germline ends. The germline CDR1 and CDR2 sequences are MNHEY and SVGAGI. The CDR3 sequence is 15 residues long. This CDR3 reads CASSYQSAFTYGYTF. As DNA, the CDR3 is TGTGCCAGCAGTTACCAGTCTGCTTTCACCTATGGCTACACCTTC.

The gene calls are TRBV7-6 and TRBJ1-2; possibly TRBD1 for D (5 bases). Trimming removed 2 bases from V and 6 bases from J, with 10 bases in between. The length of the CDR3 is 13 residues. Germline V CDR1 and CDR2: SGHVS, FNYEAQ. The DNA for the CDR3 is TGTGCCAGCAGCTTAATGCAGGGCCATGGCTACACCTTC. Amino acids: CASSLMQGHGYTF. Looking up the rest from reference TRBV7-6 and TRBJ1-2 gives the full variable domain: GAGVSQSPRYKVTKRGQDVALRCDPISGHVSLYWYRQALGQGPEFLTYFNYEAQQDKSGLPNDRFSAERPEGSISTLTIQRTEQRDSAMYRCASSLMQGHGYTFGSGTRLTVV.

The chain couples TRBV9 to TRBJ2-3; 7 nucleotides match TRBD2. The CDR3 spans 13 residues. Per the germline V gene, CDR1 is SGDLS and CDR2 is YYNGEE. The V gene end was trimmed by 7 bases and the J gene end by 4 bases; junction bases not matched to a gene: 6. The CDR3 sequence is CASGRARADTQYF. The CDR3 region has the DNA TGTGCCAGCGGGAGGGCCAGGGCAGATACGCAGTATTTT.

V and J are TRBV5-1 and TRBJ2-1; 10 bases map to TRBD2. The CDR3 has 14 amino acids. Germline trimming cut 0 bases from V and 12 bases from J; bases unmatched to any gene: 6. Germline CDR1 is SGHRS and CDR2 is YFSETQ. The CDR3 sequence: CASSLVLAGVGQFF. The CDR3 nucleotides read TGCGCCAGCAGCTTGGTCCTAGCGGGGGTAGGGCAGTTCTTC.

This clone was seen once. V gene TRBV19 combines with J gene TRBJ1-6, with D perhaps TRBD1 (6 bases). The CDR3 totals 14 residues. V was trimmed by 7 bases and J by 9 bases, leaving 16 bases between them. Germline CDR1 LNHDA, CDR2 SQIVND (reference sequence). This chain's CDR3 is CASTETGFISPLHF. CDR3 nucleotides: TGTGCCAGTACCGAGACAGGTTTCATTTCACCCCTCCACTTT.

This clone was observed a few times. The CDR3 DNA sequence: TGTGCCAGCAGCTTGGCCTTAATCGGGGGGACTGAAGCTTTCTTT. As protein: CASSLALIGGTEAFF. V usage is TRBV5-4 and J usage is TRBJ1-1; a possible D gene is TRBD1 (5 bases). V shed 0 bases and J shed 5 bases, with 14 bases lying between them. CDR3 length: 15 amino acids. Germline values: CDR1 SGHNT, CDR2 YYREEE (reference sequence). Based on the CDR3 plus reference TRBV5-4 and TRBJ1-1, the full variable domain is ETGVTQSPTHLIKTRGQQVTLRCSSQSGHNTVSWYQQALGQGPQFIFQYYREEENGRGNFPPRFSGLQFPNYSSELNVNALELDDSALYLCASSLALIGGTEAFFGQGTRLTVV.

The rearrangement joins TRBV9 to TRBJ1-1, with 8 positions matching TRBD1. CDR3 length: 14 residues. J lost 11 bases, V lost 4 bases, and 13 bases had no gene match. Germline V lookup: CDR1 SGDLS, CDR2 YYNGEE. The CDR3 loop reads CASSPTDRVVDAFF. CDR3 DNA: TGTGCCAGCAGCCCTACGGACAGGGTGGTGGATGCTTTCTTT.

This clone is a singleton in its sample. The chain links TRBV7-9 to TRBJ2-5, with D uncertain. Per germline, CDR1 SEHNR and CDR2 FQNEAQ (reference sequence). The germline V and J ends were trimmed by 7 bases and 1 base, with 16 bases remaining between them. The CDR3 sequence is 15 residues long. CDR3 DNA sequence: TGTGCCAGCATCGTCTGGCCGAACCTCCAAGAGACCCAGTACTTC. It encodes CASIVWPNLQETQYF.

This chain connects TRBV30 to TRBJ2-5; D is unclear. The CDR3 has 13 residues. Germline V lookup: CDR1 GTSNPN, CDR2 SVGIG (reference sequence). V lost 4 bases and J lost 9, with 18 bases in between. This CDR3 reads CAWKEELLGAQYF. CDR3 in DNA: TGTGCCTGGAAAGAAGAACTGCTCGGTGCCCAGTACTTC.

The gene calls are TRBV5-6 and TRBJ2-7, with 7 positions matching TRBD1. After removal of 4 bases from V and 0 bases from J, the junction contained 13 bases not matched to a gene. The CDR3 contains 17 residues. Germline assignment: CDR1 SGHDT and CDR2 YYEEEE. In nucleotides, the CDR3 is TGTGCCAGCAGCACCGCGACAGGGCTTTTACCCTCCTACGAGCAGTACTTC. Protein product: CASSTATGLLPSYEQYF.

The chain carries TRBV5-4 and TRBJ1-1; the D gene is possibly TRBD1 (6 bases). This CDR3 contains 14 residues. Germline CDR1 and CDR2: SGHNT and YYREEE (reference sequence). The V and J ends lost 1 base and 3 bases respectively, with 10 bases between them. The CDR3 spells CASSLRGAHTEAFF. The CDR3 DNA reads as TGTGCCAGCAGCTTGCGGGGGGCGCACACTGAAGCTTTCTTT.

The chain recombines TRBV11-3 with TRBJ1-1, with 7 bases lining up with TRBD1. Looked up from germline, CDR1 is SGHNT and CDR2 is YENEEA. The CDR3 is made up of 14 amino acids. V lost 8 bases and J lost 5; bases outside the gene matches: 11. DNA of the CDR3: TGTGCCAGCGGCACCGACAGGGTGAGAACTGAAGCTTTCTTT. The encoded protein is CASGTDRVRTEAFF.

The V call is TRBV9, the J call TRBJ1-1; possibly TRBD1 for D (6 bases). Germline V CDR1 and CDR2: SGDLS, YYNGEE. The CDR3 loop spans 14 amino acids. The V end was cut by 5 bases, the J end by 1 base, with 12 bases between. The CDR3 DNA follows: TGTGCCAGCAGTTCACAGGGTTCGAACACTGAAGCTTTCTTT. Its protein product is CASSSQGSNTEAFF.

The V gene is TRBV19, the J gene TRBJ1-1; the D gene is possibly TRBD1 (5 bases). The CDR3 runs to 13 residues. V lost 4 bases, J lost 0 bases, and 6 bases lay in between. Germline CDR1 LNHDA, CDR2 SQIVND (reference sequence). CDR3 residues: CASSRTLNTEAFF. The CDR3 DNA reads TGTGCCAGTAGTAGGACACTGAACACTGAAGCTTTCTTT.